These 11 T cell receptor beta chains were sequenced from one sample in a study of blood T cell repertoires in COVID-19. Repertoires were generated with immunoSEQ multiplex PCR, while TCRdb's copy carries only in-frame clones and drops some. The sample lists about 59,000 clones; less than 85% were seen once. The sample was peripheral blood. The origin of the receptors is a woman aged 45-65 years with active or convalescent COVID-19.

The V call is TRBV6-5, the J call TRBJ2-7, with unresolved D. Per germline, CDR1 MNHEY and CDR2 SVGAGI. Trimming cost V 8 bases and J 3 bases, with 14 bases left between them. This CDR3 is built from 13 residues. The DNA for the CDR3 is TGTGCCAGCCGAGCCTATATGAGCTACGAGCAGTACTTC. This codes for CASRAYMSYEQYF.

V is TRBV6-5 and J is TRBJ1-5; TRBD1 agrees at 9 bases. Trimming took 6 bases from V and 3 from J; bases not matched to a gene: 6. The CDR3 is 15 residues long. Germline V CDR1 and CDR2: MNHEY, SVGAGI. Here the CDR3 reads CASSVTGGNNQPQHF. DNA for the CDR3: TGTGCCAGCAGCGTGACAGGGGGTAACAATCAGCCCCAGCATTTT.

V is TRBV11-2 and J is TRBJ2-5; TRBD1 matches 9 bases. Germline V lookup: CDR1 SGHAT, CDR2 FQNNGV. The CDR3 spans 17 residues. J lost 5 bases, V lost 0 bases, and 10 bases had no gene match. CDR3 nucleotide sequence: TGTGCCAGCAGCTTAGATGCCCAGGACAGGGGTGCGGAGACCCAGTACTTC. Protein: CASSLDAQDRGAETQYF.

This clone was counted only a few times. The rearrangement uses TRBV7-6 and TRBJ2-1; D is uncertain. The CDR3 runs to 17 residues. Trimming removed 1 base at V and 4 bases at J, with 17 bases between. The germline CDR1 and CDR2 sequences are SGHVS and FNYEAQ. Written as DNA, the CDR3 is TGTGCCAGCAGCTTAGGGAATGCGCGGAGCCTTTACAATGAGCAGTTCTTC. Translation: CASSLGNARSLYNEQFF.

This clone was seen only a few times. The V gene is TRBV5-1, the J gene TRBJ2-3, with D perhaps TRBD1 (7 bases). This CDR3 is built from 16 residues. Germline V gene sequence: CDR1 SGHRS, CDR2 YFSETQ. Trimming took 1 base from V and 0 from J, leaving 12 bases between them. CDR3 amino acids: CASSLMAGGSTDTQYF. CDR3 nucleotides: TGCGCCAGCAGCTTGATGGCAGGGGGGAGCACAGATACGCAGTATTTT.

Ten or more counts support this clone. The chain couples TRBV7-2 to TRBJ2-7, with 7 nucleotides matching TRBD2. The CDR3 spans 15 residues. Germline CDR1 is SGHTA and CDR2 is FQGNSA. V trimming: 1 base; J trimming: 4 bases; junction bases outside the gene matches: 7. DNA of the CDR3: TGTGCCAGCAGCTTAGGGGAGGGGTTATCTTACGAGCAGTACTTC. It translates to CASSLGEGLSYEQYF.

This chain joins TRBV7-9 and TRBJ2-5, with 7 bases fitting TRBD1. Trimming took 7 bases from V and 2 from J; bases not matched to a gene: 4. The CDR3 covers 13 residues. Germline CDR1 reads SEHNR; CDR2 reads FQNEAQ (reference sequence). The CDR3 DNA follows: TGTGCCAGCAAGCGACAGGGTCAAGAGACCCAGTACTTC. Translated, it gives CASKRQGQETQYF.

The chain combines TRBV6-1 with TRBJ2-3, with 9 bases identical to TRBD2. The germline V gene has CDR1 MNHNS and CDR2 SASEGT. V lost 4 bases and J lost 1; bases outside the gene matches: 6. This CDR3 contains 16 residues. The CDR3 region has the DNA TGTGCCAGCAGTGGACGAATAGCGGGGGGCACAGATACGCAGTATTTT. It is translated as CASSGRIAGGTDTQYF.

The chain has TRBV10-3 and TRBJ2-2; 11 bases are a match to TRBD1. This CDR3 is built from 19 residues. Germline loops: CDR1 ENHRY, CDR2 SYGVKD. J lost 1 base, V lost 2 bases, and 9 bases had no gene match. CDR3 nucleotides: TGTGCCATCAGTGAGAGGGAGGGACAGGGGGTTTGGAACACCGGGGAGCTGTTTTTT. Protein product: CAISEREGQGVWNTGELFF.

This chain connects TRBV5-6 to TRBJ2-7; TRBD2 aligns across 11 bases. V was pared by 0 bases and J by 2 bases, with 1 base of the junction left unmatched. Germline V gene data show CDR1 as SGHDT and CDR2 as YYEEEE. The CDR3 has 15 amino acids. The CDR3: CASSLGGLAAYEQYF. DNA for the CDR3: TGTGCCAGCAGCTTGGGGGGACTAGCGGCCTACGAGCAGTACTTC.

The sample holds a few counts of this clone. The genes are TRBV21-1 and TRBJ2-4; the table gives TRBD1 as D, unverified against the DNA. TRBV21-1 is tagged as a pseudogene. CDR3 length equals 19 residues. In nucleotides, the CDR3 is TGTGCCAGCCGCGAGCAGGGGCAGCCCGTCCCCGTTGCCAAAAACATTCAGTACTTC. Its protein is CASREQGQPVPVAKNIQYF.